This TCR beta chain was captured in a study of blood T cell repertoires in COVID-19. Data came from immunoSEQ multiplex PCR; TCRdb stores just in-frame clones and leaves some out. The sample comprises 260,000 or so clones, around 90% of which are singletons, and around 0.7% rests with the top ten. Germline loops: CDR1 MNHEY, CDR2 SVGAGI. The CDR3 extends over 14 amino acids. V was cut by 7 bases and J by 2 bases, with 14 bases left in between. Input material: peripheral blood. The chain has TRBV6-5 and TRBJ1-2, with D possibly matching TRBD1 (6 bases). The receptor's source is a human donor in a cohort sampled during active COVID-19. The CDR3 protein is CASKTGWGNYGYTF. DNA for the CDR3: TGTGCCAGCAAAACAGGGTGGGGCAACTATGGCTACACCTTC.